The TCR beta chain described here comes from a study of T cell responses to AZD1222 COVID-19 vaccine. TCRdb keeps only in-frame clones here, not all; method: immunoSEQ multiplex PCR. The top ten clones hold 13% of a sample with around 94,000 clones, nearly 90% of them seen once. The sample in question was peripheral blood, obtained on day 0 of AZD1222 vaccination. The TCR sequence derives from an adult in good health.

In nucleotides, the CDR3 is TGTGCCTGGGCCCGGACAGGGGGAAATGAAAAACTGTTTTTT. This sequence encodes CAWARTGGNEKLFF. The V call is TRBV30, the J call TRBJ1-4; 10 nucleotides agree with TRBD1. With V trimmed by 5 bases and J by 5 bases, 5 bases remained unmatched. Germline V gives CDR1 GTSNPN, CDR2 SVGIG (reference sequence). CDR3 length: 14 amino acids.